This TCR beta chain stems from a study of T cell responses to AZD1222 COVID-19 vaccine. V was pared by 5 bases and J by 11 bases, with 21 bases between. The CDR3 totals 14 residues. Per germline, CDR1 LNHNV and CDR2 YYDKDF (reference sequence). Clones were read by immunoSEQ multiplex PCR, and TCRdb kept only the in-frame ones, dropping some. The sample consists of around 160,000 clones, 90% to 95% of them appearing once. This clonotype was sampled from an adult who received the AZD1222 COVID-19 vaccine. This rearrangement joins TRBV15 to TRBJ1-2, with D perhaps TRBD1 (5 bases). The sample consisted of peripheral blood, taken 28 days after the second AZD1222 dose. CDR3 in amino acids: CATSGSEGFMRYTF. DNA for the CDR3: TGTGCCACCAGCGGTTCCGAGGGGTTTATGCGGTACACCTTC.